This T cell receptor beta chain was recovered during a study of blood T cell repertoires in COVID-19. In the study overall: Sources were T cells, B-cell-depleted T cells, or PBMCs; the material itself was cDNA or gDNA.

Which cohort a participant joined came from the clinical history participants gave. The CDR3 is 12 amino acids. Germline CDR1 is MNHEY and CDR2 is SMNVEV (reference sequence). Between the trimmed V and J ends, which lost 6 bases and 5 bases, there was a span of 10 bases. Assay: immunoSEQ multiplex PCR; the TCRdb copy retains only in-frame clones and omits some. Of some 170,000 clones in the sample, approximately 85% were seen once. The clonotype was recovered from a man aged 40-49 years who had recovered from COVID-19. The J gene is TRBJ1-2, the V gene TRBV27; D might be TRBD1 (5 bases). Sequencing input: PBMCs or T cells enriched from blood (not recorded which). The CDR3: CASRIREYGYTF. CDR3 sequence (DNA): TGTGCCAGCAGGATCAGGGAATATGGCTACACCTTC.